Presented here are 32 T cell receptor beta chains from one specimen sequenced in a study of human T cells and chemical hapten exposure. Time point here: patch test 3, about 24 weeks after DPC sensitization. Sample treatment: therapeutic diphenylcyclopropenone sensitization with weekly scalp DPC. In TCRdb, the RACE reads were re-called with MiXCR into one record per CDR3 protein. The table lists some 30,000 distinct CDR3 sequences, about 5.6% of them singletons. Material: whole blood, obtained in connection with sensitization to the hapten diphenylcyclopropenone (DPC). The receptors come from a man aged 30 to 39 with alopecia areata. Some clones in this sample may be carry-over from other donors' samples.

This clonotype was picked up many times. The chain joins TRBV12-3 or TRBV12-4 to TRBJ1-1, with 12 bases that match TRBD1. J was trimmed by 5 bases and V by 6 bases; bases with no gene match: 4. The CDR3 has 14 amino acids. CDR3 bases: TGTGCCAGCAGGGGACAGGGGGCGTATACTGAAGCTTTCTTT. Translating it yields CASRGQGAYTEAFF.

There are many counts of this clonotype. The gene calls are TRBV3-1 and TRBJ1-2; weak D call: TRBD1 (6 bases). This CDR3 has 15 amino acids. Germline CDR1 is LGHDT and CDR2 is YNNKEL (reference sequence). Trimming stripped 0 bases from V and 2 bases from J, with 10 bases between. The CDR3 spells CASSQESQGNYGYTF. The CDR3 nucleotides read TGTGCCAGCAGCCAAGAGTCGCAGGGGAACTATGGCTACACCTTC.

This clonotype has a count of ten or more. The chain employs TRBV5-5 and TRBJ2-2; D might be TRBD1 (5 bases). V gave up 4 bases and J gave up 0 bases, with 7 bases separating them. This CDR3 spans 14 amino acids. Germline CDR1 SGHKS, CDR2 YYEKEE (reference sequence). The CDR3 spells CASSRQTNTGELFF. The CDR3 DNA reads TGTGCCAGCAGCAGACAGACGAACACCGGGGAGCTGTTTTTT.

This chain uses TRBV6-5 with TRBJ2-5; no firm D call. This CDR3 comprises 13 residues. Germline CDR1 reads MNHEY; CDR2 reads SVGAGI. The ends were cut back, 2 bases at V and 4 bases at J, with 8 bases in the middle. The CDR3 sequence is CASSYLRRETQYF. The CDR3 DNA reads TGTGCCAGCAGTTACCTCCGCCGAGAGACCCAGTACTTC.

This clonotype appeared many times. The J gene is TRBJ2-3, the V gene TRBV14, with no clear D. CDR1 is SGHDN, CDR2 FVKESK, per germline. CDR3 size: 13 residues. V was shortened by 2 bases and J by 5 bases, with 8 bases between the two germline ends. This CDR3 is CASSQRLRDTQYF. In DNA, the CDR3 is TGTGCCAGCAGCCAAAGACTCCGAGATACGCAGTATTTT. Full variable domain (outside the CDR3, taken from reference TRBV14 and TRBJ2-3): EAGVTQFPSHSVIEKGQTVTLRCDPISGHDNLYWYRRVMGKEIKFLLHFVKESKQDESGMPNNRFLAERTGGTYSTLKVQPAELEDSGVYFCASSQRLRDTQYFGPGTRLTVL.

CDR3 coding DNA: TGTGCCAGCAGCTTAGAAACGAACACTGAAGCTTTCTTT. Its protein is CASSLETNTEAFF. The rearrangement links TRBV7-6 to TRBJ1-1; D is unclear. With 1 base removed from V and 1 base from J, the gap between germline ends came to 4 bases. Germline lookup yields CDR1 SGHVS and CDR2 FNYEAQ. The CDR3 contains 13 residues.

This clonotype was observed at least ten times. V usage is TRBV7-3 and J usage is TRBJ2-3; 9 bases agree with TRBD2. In germline, CDR1 is SGHTA, CDR2 FQGTGA. V gave up 6 bases and J gave up 8 bases; unmatched junction bases: 12. This CDR3 contains 15 residues. CDR3 protein: CASRPGTSPIGTQYF. For the CDR3, the DNA is TGTGCCAGCAGGCCCGGGACTAGCCCTATAGGTACGCAGTATTTT.

This clonotype was seen ten or more times. This chain uses TRBV9 with TRBJ2-7; D tentatively reads TRBD1 or TRBD2 (5 bases each). The CDR3 covers 15 residues. CDR1 is SGDLS, CDR2 YYNGEE, per germline. The V and J ends lost 3 bases and 2 bases respectively, with 15 bases between them. The CDR3 region has the DNA TGTGCCAGCAGCGCTTTCGAGGGGCAAGCCTACGAGCAGTACTTC. It translates to CASSAFEGQAYEQYF.

This clonotype was detected ten times or more. The rearrangement joins TRBV11-2 to TRBJ2-5; D is unresolved. V was clipped by 0 bases and J by 4 bases, with 6 bases between them. This CDR3 is built from 13 residues. The germline V gene has CDR1 SGHAT and CDR2 FQNNGV. The CDR3 spells CASSLEERETQYF. Here the CDR3 DNA reads TGTGCCAGCAGCTTAGAAGAACGAGAGACCCAGTACTTC.

This clonotype has a count of ten or more. The V and J genes are TRBV7-9 and TRBJ2-7; D is undetermined. CDR3 length: 14 amino acids. Per germline, CDR1 SEHNR and CDR2 FQNEAQ (reference sequence). V lost 1 base, J lost 4 bases, and 11 bases lay in between. The CDR3 sequence is CASSLVADGYEQYF. The CDR3 DNA reads as TGTGCCAGCAGCTTAGTGGCAGATGGGTACGAGCAGTACTTC.

This clonotype was found many times. The V gene is TRBV18, the J gene TRBJ2-5, with D perhaps TRBD1 or TRBD2 (5 bases each). The germline V and J ends were trimmed by 5 bases and 4 bases, with 11 bases remaining between them. Germline CDR1 and CDR2: KGHSH and LQKENI. The CDR3 length is 13 residues. The CDR3 region is CASSDGGGETQYF. CDR3 nucleotide sequence: TGTGCCAGCTCAGACGGTGGGGGAGAGACCCAGTACTTC.

This clonotype has a count of ten or more. This rearrangement joins TRBV4-2 to TRBJ1-5, with TRBD1 as a possible D gene (5 bases). Per the germline V gene, CDR1 is LGHNA and CDR2 is YNFKEQ. The CDR3 totals 16 residues. Trimming stripped 0 bases from V and 0 bases from J, with 9 bases between. CDR3 residues: CASSQDQTVSNQPQHF. CDR3 nucleotide sequence: TGTGCCAGCAGCCAAGATCAGACAGTTAGCAATCAGCCCCAGCATTTT.

This clonotype came up many times. The chain uses TRBV27 and TRBJ2-4; D gene ambiguous. Trimming pared 5 bases from V and 7 bases from J, leaving 18 bases between. The CDR3 contains 15 residues. Germline-derived CDR1 and CDR2 are MNHEY and SMNVEV (reference sequence). CDR3 region: CASSPHLRGSNIQYF. DNA for the CDR3: TGTGCCAGCAGTCCTCATTTAAGAGGCTCGAACATTCAGTACTTC.

In this sample, this clonotype turned up many times. CDR3 in amino acids: CASSHRRWGETQYF. The CDR3 DNA follows: TGTGCCAGCAGTCATCGACGATGGGGTGAGACCCAGTACTTC. V and J are TRBV7-2 and TRBJ2-5; no definite D call. CDR3 length equals 14 residues. The germline V gene has CDR1 SGHTA and CDR2 FQGNSA. Deletions cut 6 bases from V and 5 bases from J, with 16 bases between.

This clonotype has ten or more counts. The chain joins TRBV9 to TRBJ2-1; perhaps TRBD2 as D (8 bases). V was clipped by 6 bases and J by 0 bases, with 13 bases between them. The CDR3 runs 15 residues. Germline V CDR1 and CDR2: SGDLS, YYNGEE. Here the CDR3 reads CASTGGDSSYNEQFF. The CDR3 region has the DNA TGTGCCAGCACCGGGGGGGACAGCTCCTACAATGAGCAGTTCTTC.

In its sample, this clonotype was seen many times. The rearrangement joins TRBV6-6 to TRBJ1-1; unclear D gene. CDR3 length: 14 residues. V was trimmed by 6 bases and J by 1 base, leaving 12 bases between them. Per the germline V gene, CDR1 is MNHNY and CDR2 is SVGAGI (reference sequence). Here the CDR3 reads CASRSGRENTEAFF. CDR3 DNA: TGTGCCAGCAGAAGCGGACGGGAGAACACTGAAGCTTTCTTT.

This clonotype was counted at least ten times. The V and J genes are TRBV7-9 and TRBJ2-5, with D tentatively TRBD1 (5 bases). V lost 0 bases and J 5 bases, leaving 10 bases between the germline ends. CDR1 and CDR2 (germline): SEHNR, FQNEAQ (reference sequence). This CDR3 spans 14 amino acids. In DNA, the CDR3 is TGTGCCAGCAGCTTAGCGGCAGGGCCGGAGACCCAGTACTTC. Its protein product is CASSLAAGPETQYF.

The rearrangement uses TRBV18 and TRBJ2-3; tentative D call: TRBD2 (6 bases). Germline CDR1 and CDR2: KGHSH and LQKENI. Trimming cost V 2 bases and J 2 bases, with 14 bases left between them. This CDR3 spans 16 amino acids. CDR3 region: CASSPDRREFTDTQYF. The CDR3 DNA reads as TGTGCCAGCTCACCAGATCGGAGGGAGTTCACAGATACGCAGTATTTT.

The rearrangement links TRBV10-3 to TRBJ2-5, with 7 bases lining up with TRBD2. Germline trimming cut 8 bases from V and 5 bases from J; bases unmatched to any gene: 5. This CDR3 has 12 residues. Germline values: CDR1 ENHRY, CDR2 SYGVKD. CDR3: CAIHLAEETQYF. The CDR3 DNA is TGTGCCATCCACCTAGCGGAGGAGACCCAGTACTTC.

This clonotype was found a few times. The V and J genes are TRBV7-9 and TRBJ1-5; D gene uncertain. The V gene lost 1 base and the J gene lost 5 bases, with 6 bases spanning the gap. The CDR3 sequence is 13 residues long. Looked up from germline, CDR1 is SEHNR and CDR2 is FQNEAQ (reference sequence). CDR3 nucleotide sequence: TGTGCCAGCAGCTTAGAGGGAGATCAGCCCCAGCATTTT. Residues: CASSLEGDQPQHF.

This clonotype was picked up many times. The chain combines TRBV7-9 with TRBJ2-3; 12 bases line up with TRBD2. The germline V gene has CDR1 SEHNR and CDR2 FQNEAQ (reference sequence). The junction had 10 bases not matched to a gene; V was cut back by 5 bases and J by 4 bases. The CDR3 sequence is 17 residues long. The CDR3 here is CASSHLTSGSGPDTQYF. Written as DNA, the CDR3 is TGTGCCAGCAGCCACTTGACTAGCGGGAGCGGGCCAGATACGCAGTATTTT.

This clonotype was seen ten or more times. J is TRBJ2-3 and V is TRBV29-1; D is unclear. Germline V gene data show CDR1 as SQVTM and CDR2 as ANQGSEA. The ends were cut back, 4 bases at V and 4 bases at J, with 15 bases in the middle. The CDR3 is 14 amino acids. CDR3 protein: CSVVPPQAPDTQYF. The CDR3 nucleotides are TGCAGCGTTGTACCCCCGCAGGCCCCAGATACGCAGTATTTT.

In its sample, this clonotype was seen many times. CDR3 nucleotides: TGTGCCAGCAGCTTGGGACAGGGATATAGATATAATTCACCCCTCCACTTT. Its translation: CASSLGQGYRYNSPLHF. The chain employs TRBV5-4 and TRBJ1-6, with TRBD1 matching over 7 bases. V shed 0 bases, J shed 4 bases, and the junction held 7 bases outside the gene matches. This CDR3 is built from 17 residues. Germline lookup yields CDR1 SGHNT and CDR2 YYREEE (reference sequence).

In its sample, this clonotype was seen many times. This rearrangement joins TRBV24-1 to TRBJ2-6, with a possible D match to TRBD1 (5 bases). V was shortened by 4 bases and J by 5 bases, with 8 bases between the two germline ends. Germline CDR1 and CDR2: KGHDR and SFDVKD. The CDR3 spans 14 residues. The CDR3 reads CATSEAGWANVLTF. As DNA, the CDR3 is TGTGCCACCAGTGAGGCAGGGTGGGCCAACGTCCTGACTTTC.

This clonotype was counted at least ten times. This chain joins TRBV7-2 and TRBJ2-1, with TRBD2 identical over 14 bases. This CDR3 spans 17 amino acids. Germline V gives CDR1 SGHTA, CDR2 FQGNSA. V lost 5 bases to trimming and J lost 15 bases; unmatched junction nucleotides: 18. In DNA form, the CDR3 reads TGTGCCAGCAGCACACAGATCGGGACCGGGACTAGCGGGAGACTGTTCTTC. Translated, it gives CASSTQIGTGTSGRLFF.

This clonotype appeared a few times. V gene TRBV24-1 combines with J gene TRBJ2-1; 8 bases are shared with TRBD2. There are 16 residues in the CDR3. Germline V lookup: CDR1 KGHDR, CDR2 SFDVKD. With V trimmed by 0 bases and J by 7 bases, 7 bases remained unmatched. The CDR3 bases are TGTGCCACCAGTGATTTGGGCGCGGGGGGCCTTAATGAGCAGTTCTTC. Its translation: CATSDLGAGGLNEQFF.

The chain's CDR3 is CASRLSGGPGGYTF. The CDR3 coding sequence is TGTGCCAGCAGACTCTCCGGAGGGCCGGGTGGCTACACCTTC. This chain connects TRBV12-3 or TRBV12-4 to TRBJ1-2; no definite D call. The CDR3 runs to 14 residues. The V end was cut by 6 bases, the J end by 7 bases, with 18 bases between.

There are many counts of this clonotype. The J gene is TRBJ2-7, the V gene TRBV4-1; D is possibly TRBD1 or TRBD2 (6 bases each). The V gene's germline CDR1 is MGHRA and CDR2 YSYEKL. The V gene lost 0 bases and the J gene lost 3 bases, with 15 bases spanning the gap. The CDR3 covers 16 residues. The CDR3 bases are TGCGCCAGCAGCCAAGAGAGTAGGGGGGAGAGCTACGAGCAGTACTTC. Amino acids: CASSQESRGESYEQYF.

This clonotype was seen many times. The chain recombines TRBV12-3 or TRBV12-4 with TRBJ2-1, with 9 bases aligning to TRBD1. The CDR3 extends over 16 amino acids. V shed 4 bases and J 0 bases; nucleotides not matched to a gene: 4. CDR3 DNA: TGTGCCAGCAGTTGGGGACAGGGCTACTCCTACAATGAGCAGTTCTTC. Translated, it gives CASSWGQGYSYNEQFF.

The table lists this clonotype with many counts. The rearrangement links TRBV6-2 or TRBV6-3 to TRBJ1-5, with 8 bases that match TRBD1. The CDR3 has 13 amino acids. Losses at the gene ends were 5 bases for V and 6 bases for J; bases not matched to a gene: 3. Germline CDR1 reads MNHEY; CDR2 reads SVGEGT. CDR3 bases: TGTGCCAGCAGTACAGGGGGGATTCAGCCCCAGCATTTT. Translated, it gives CASSTGGIQPQHF.

This clonotype came up many times. V gene TRBV5-1 combines with J gene TRBJ1-2; D remains unclear. The V gene's germline CDR1 is SGHRS and CDR2 YFSETQ. V lost 0 bases, J lost 5 bases, and 11 bases lay in between. CDR3 length: 14 residues. Written as DNA, the CDR3 is TGCGCCAGCAGCTTGGGGGTTGCGCGTTATGGCTACACCTTC. Its translation is CASSLGVARYGYTF.

With regard to this clonotype: A much larger clone lies one base from this, so it may be a read error. The rearrangement links TRBV6-5 to TRBJ2-7; no clear D. Germline values: CDR1 MNHEY, CDR2 SVGAGI. The CDR3 runs 14 residues. CDR3 coding DNA: TGTACCAGCAGTTCTAGACCCCTCCAATACGAGCAGTACTTC. This translates into CTSSSRPLQYEQYF.